Presented here are 27 T cell receptor beta chains from one specimen sequenced in a study of blood T cell repertoires in COVID-19. Profiling relied on immunoSEQ multiplex PCR, and the TCRdb table lists in-frame clones only, not all of them. The sample contains about 240,000 clones, approximately 83% of which appear only once. Specimen: peripheral blood. The receptors stem from a woman of 80 years or more with acute or convalescent COVID-19.

The chain couples TRBV7-9 to TRBJ1-2; 10 bases fit TRBD1. Germline V gives CDR1 SEHNR, CDR2 FQNEAQ (reference sequence). J was trimmed by 9 bases and V by 3 bases; bases with no gene match: 10. This CDR3 region has 15 residues. Here the CDR3 reads CASSFSTGTGVRYTF. CDR3 coding DNA: TGTGCCAGCAGCTTCAGCACTGGGACAGGGGTTCGCTACACCTTC.

This clone was found a few times. The chain joins TRBV28 to TRBJ1-2; 9 bases match TRBD1. Germline V CDR1 and CDR2: MDHEN, SYDVKM. The CDR3 sequence is 13 residues long. Trimming removed 6 bases from V and 5 bases from J; junction bases left unmatched: 4. CDR3 protein: CASRDRGRYGYTF. The CDR3 nucleotides are TGTGCCAGCAGGGACAGGGGTAGGTATGGCTACACCTTC.

J is TRBJ1-2 and V is TRBV4-2; 8 bases align to TRBD1. Germline CDR1 reads LGHNA; CDR2 reads YNFKEQ. V was clipped by 0 bases and J by 4 bases; unmatched bases: 13. CDR3 size: 18 residues. CDR3 bases: TGTGCCAGCAGCCAAGATCCTAAGGGCAGGGGGCGAGGCTATGGCTACACCTTC. Residues: CASSQDPKGRGRGYGYTF.

V and J are TRBV30 and TRBJ2-7; 8 bases map to TRBD2. The CDR3 loop spans 14 amino acids. Germline V gene lookup returns CDR1 GTSNPN and CDR2 SVGIG (reference sequence). The trim removed 5 bases at V and 5 bases at J, leaving 11 bases unmatched. The CDR3 bases are TGTGCCTGGTCTCTCGCGGGGGGAGATAACGAGCAGTACTTC. Its protein product is CAWSLAGGDNEQYF.

The chain recombines TRBV5-1 with TRBJ2-2; D may be TRBD2 (5 bases). Trimming pared 0 bases from V and 6 bases from J, leaving 12 bases between. Germline loops: CDR1 SGHRS, CDR2 YFSETQ. The CDR3 has 15 residues. The DNA of the CDR3 is TGCGCCAGCAGCTTGGTGATCGGGAATCCCGGGGAGCTGTTTTTT. Translated: CASSLVIGNPGELFF. Combining the CDR3 with reference TRBV5-1 and TRBJ2-2 gives the whole variable domain KAGVTQTPRYLIKTRGQQVTLSCSPISGHRSVSWYQQTPGQGLQFLFEYFSETQRNKGNFPGRFSGRQFSNSRSEMNVSTLELGDSALYLCASSLVIGNPGELFFGEGSRLTVL.

The gene calls are TRBV6-5 and TRBJ1-1; D unresolved. Germline V gene lookup returns CDR1 MNHEY and CDR2 SVGAGI. V was clipped by 5 bases and J by 0 bases, with 13 bases between them. The CDR3 covers 15 residues. The CDR3 is CASSQVTPMNTEAFF. DNA of the CDR3: TGTGCCAGCAGTCAGGTTACGCCGATGAACACTGAAGCTTTCTTT.

This chain joins TRBV11-2 and TRBJ2-6, with a possible D match to TRBD2 (6 bases). V lost 3 bases, J lost 0 bases, and 15 bases lay in between. CDR1 is SGHAT and CDR2 is FQNNGV in the germline V gene. The CDR3 runs 18 residues. CDR3 sequence (DNA): TGTGCCAGCAGCTTTCACCATCTCGGGGGCTCTGGGGCCAACGTCCTGACTTTC. It codes for CASSFHHLGGSGANVLTF. Looking up the rest from reference TRBV11-2 and TRBJ2-6 gives the full variable domain: EAGVAQSPRYKIIEKRQSVAFWCNPISGHATLYWYQQILGQGPKLLIQFQNNGVVDDSQLPKDRFSAERLKGVDSTLKIQPAKLEDSAVYLCASSFHHLGGSGANVLTFGAGSRLTVL.

This sequence joins TRBV19 and TRBJ2-3; D ambiguous. Germline V gene data show CDR1 as LNHDA and CDR2 as SQIVND (reference sequence). CDR3 length: 13 amino acids. Trimming cost V 3 bases and J 4 bases, with 8 bases left between them. The CDR3 reads CASSMAQADTQYF. The DNA for the CDR3 is TGTGCCAGTAGTATGGCGCAGGCAGATACGCAGTATTTT.

The J gene is TRBJ2-1, the V gene TRBV30, with D perhaps TRBD1 (5 bases). CDR3 size: 12 residues. Trimming took off 4 bases at V and 7 bases at J, with 11 bases between the two ends. Germline V gene lookup returns CDR1 GTSNPN and CDR2 SVGIG (reference sequence). As DNA, the CDR3 is TGTGCCTGGACAGGGTGGGAAAATGAGCAGTTCTTC. Protein sequence: CAWTGWENEQFF.

The rearrangement uses TRBV29-1 and TRBJ1-1; D may be TRBD1 (5 bases). V lost 8 bases, J lost 0 bases, and 16 bases lay in between. This CDR3 has 14 residues. Looked up from germline, CDR1 is SQVTM and CDR2 is ANQGSEA. The CDR3 is CSFASGVMNTEAFF. CDR3 bases: TGCAGCTTCGCTTCGGGGGTTATGAACACTGAAGCTTTCTTT.

V usage is TRBV18 and J usage is TRBJ1-2, with a weak D call TRBD1 (5 bases). CDR1 is KGHSH, CDR2 LQKENI, per germline. The CDR3 is 14 amino acids. V lost 3 bases and J 3 bases, leaving 11 bases between the germline ends. The CDR3 is CASSPLSGDYGYTF. The CDR3 DNA sequence: TGTGCCAGCTCACCGTTGTCGGGGGACTATGGCTACACCTTC.

The rearrangement uses TRBV2 and TRBJ2-3; TRBD2 matches 13 bases. The V gene's germline CDR1 is SNHLY and CDR2 FYNNEI. V lost 6 bases to trimming and J lost 4 bases; unmatched junction nucleotides: 7. The CDR3 loop spans 16 amino acids. The DNA of the CDR3 is TGTGCCAGCAGAGCACTAGCGGGGGGGCCTTCAGATACGCAGTATTTT. Its protein is CASRALAGGPSDTQYF.

This clone was observed a handful of times. The chain recombines TRBV18 with TRBJ2-7; D might be TRBD1 (6 bases). V shed 2 bases and J shed 1 base, with 15 bases lying between them. Germline CDR1 and CDR2: KGHSH and LQKENI. The CDR3 is 16 amino acids. Here the CDR3 DNA reads TGTGCCAGCTCACCATACACAGGGAAGGGGTCCTACGAGCAGTACTTC. It is translated as CASSPYTGKGSYEQYF.

This clone occurred a few times. The CDR3 sequence is CASSLRQGAGEKLFF. DNA for the CDR3: TGCGCCAGCAGCTTGAGGCAGGGGGCAGGCGAAAAACTGTTTTTT. V usage is TRBV5-1 and J usage is TRBJ1-4; TRBD1 matches 8 bases. Per germline, CDR1 SGHRS and CDR2 YFSETQ. The CDR3 length is 15 residues. V shed 1 base, J shed 8 bases, and the junction held 7 bases outside the gene matches.

The chain is built from TRBV19 and TRBJ1-1; D not certain. Trimming shortened V by 8 bases and J by 7 bases, and 5 bases separated the two germline ends. Looked up from germline, CDR1 is LNHDA and CDR2 is SQIVND (reference sequence). This CDR3 has 9 residues. CDR3 region: CASVVEAFF. DNA of the CDR3: TGTGCCAGTGTCGTTGAAGCTTTCTTT.

This clone was detected only a few times. The chain has TRBV18 and TRBJ2-7, with 7 bases aligning to TRBD2. Per germline, CDR1 KGHSH and CDR2 LQKENI. CDR3 length: 15 amino acids. Losses at the gene ends were 3 bases for V and 4 bases for J; bases not matched to a gene: 9. CDR3 nucleotide sequence: TGTGCCAGCTCACCTCCAGGCCGGGGGGAATACGAGCAGTACTTC. The encoded protein is CASSPPGRGEYEQYF.

The CDR3 reads CASSPREGTGYEQYF. The CDR3 region has the DNA TGTGCCAGCTCACCACGGGAGGGAACGGGCTACGAGCAGTACTTC. This sequence joins TRBV18 and TRBJ2-7, with 7 bases lining up with TRBD2. CDR3 length: 15 amino acids. V trimming: 1 base; J trimming: 3 bases; junction bases outside the gene matches: 6. Germline V lookup: CDR1 KGHSH, CDR2 LQKENI.

Here the CDR3 reads CASSQQSAGELFF. The CDR3 nucleotides are TGTGCCAGCAGCCAACAAAGTGCCGGGGAGCTGTTTTTT. The J gene is TRBJ2-2, the V gene TRBV11-3; unclear D gene. Germline loops: CDR1 SGHNT, CDR2 YENEEA. CDR3 length: 13 amino acids. Trimming left V 5 bases short and J 6 bases short, with 10 bases between.

The gene calls are TRBV3-1 (or the pseudogene TRBV3-2) and TRBJ1-5; possible D gene TRBD1, 6 bases. The CDR3 has 14 amino acids. Germline lookup yields CDR1 LGHDT and CDR2 YNNKEL (reference sequence). V gave up 4 bases and J gave up 3 bases, with 10 bases separating them. This CDR3 reads CASSPQGLNQPQHF. As DNA, the CDR3 is TGTGCCAGCAGCCCTCAGGGGCTCAATCAGCCCCAGCATTTT.

The CDR3 here is CASSDARTRETQYF. In DNA form, the CDR3 reads TGTGCCAGCAGTGACGCCCGGACTCGAGAGACCCAGTACTTC. V and J are TRBV6-1 and TRBJ2-5, with D perhaps matching TRBD2 (5 bases). Germline assignment: CDR1 MNHNS and CDR2 SASEGT. The V and J ends lost 3 bases and 4 bases respectively, with 12 bases between them. The length of the CDR3 is 14 residues.

The chain recombines TRBV12-3 or TRBV12-4 with TRBJ1-5; D ambiguous. The CDR3 is 13 amino acids. Trimming cost V 6 bases and J 5 bases, with 11 bases left between them. In nucleotides, the CDR3 is TGTGCCAGCAGCCCCCGGAGCGATCAGCCCCAGCATTTT. It specifies CASSPRSDQPQHF.

V gene TRBV7-2 combines with J gene TRBJ1-5; 9 nucleotides agree with TRBD1. Germline V gives CDR1 SGHTA, CDR2 FQGNSA. This CDR3 is 16 amino acids long. The junction had 6 bases not matched to a gene; V was cut back by 3 bases and J by 3 bases. CDR3 nucleotide sequence: TGTGCCAGCAGCTTGGGACAGGGTCGGGCCAATCAGCCCCAGCATTTT. Amino acids: CASSLGQGRANQPQHF.

The CDR3 sequence: CASRSPQIYGYTF. The CDR3 DNA reads as TGTGCCTCGAGGAGCCCTCAAATATATGGCTACACCTTC. The chain combines TRBV6-5 with TRBJ1-2; no reliable D call. The CDR3 is 13 residues long. The germline V and J ends were trimmed by 11 bases and 5 bases, with 18 bases remaining between them. Germline CDR1 MNHEY, CDR2 SVGAGI.

The chain carries TRBV13 and TRBJ1-6; 9 bases match TRBD1. Germline assignment: CDR1 PRHDT and CDR2 FYEKMQ (reference sequence). There are 14 residues in the CDR3. With V trimmed by 4 bases and J by 7 bases, 2 bases remained unmatched. CDR3 in amino acids: CASSWGTGNSPLHF. The CDR3 coding sequence is TGTGCCAGCAGCTGGGGGACAGGGAATTCACCCCTCCACTTT.

The J gene is TRBJ2-2, the V gene TRBV19, with 7 bases matching TRBD2. The trim removed 7 bases at V and 3 bases at J, leaving 5 bases unmatched. This CDR3 spans 14 amino acids. The germline gives CDR1 LNHDA, CDR2 SQIVND (reference sequence). The CDR3 DNA follows: TGTGCCAGTACCGGGGGGTATGACACCGGGGAGCTGTTTTTT. Amino acid sequence: CASTGGYDTGELFF.

A single count supports this clone. The J gene is TRBJ1-1, the V gene TRBV6-4; 8 bases are shared with TRBD1. The ends lost 6 bases at V and 6 bases at J; junction bases unmatched: 6. This CDR3 is 13 amino acids long. Germline CDR1 and CDR2: MRHNA and SNTAGT. The CDR3 DNA reads as TGTGCCAGCAGAGACAGGGGAAGTGCTGAAGCTTTCTTT. This codes for CASRDRGSAEAFF.

The chain joins TRBV5-4 to TRBJ2-2, with TRBD1 matching 9 bases. The CDR3 length is 15 residues. V was pared by 3 bases and J by 6 bases, with 6 bases of the junction left unmatched. Germline CDR1 is SGHNT and CDR2 is YYREEE (reference sequence). The CDR3 is CASSSGQGVPGELFF. DNA of the CDR3: TGTGCCAGCAGCTCGGGACAGGGTGTACCCGGGGAGCTGTTTTTT.